This T cell receptor (beta chain) was identified in a study of T cells expressing NK-cell markers (TCRdb year 2020). In the study overall: Fewer than ten donors provided sorted CD3+CD56+NKG2C+, CD3+CD56+NKG2C- and CD3+CD56-NKG2C+ T-cell subsets, whose TCR beta-chain repertoires were profiled. Seven of the eight sequenced donors were HCMV-seropositive and one was HCMV-seronegative. Libraries were sequenced as 2 x 150 bp reads on Illumina HiSeq 2000/2500, MiSeq or NextSeq. The study sequenced eight donors, all healthy volunteers chosen at random: three men and five women.

The CDR3 contains 16 residues, cysteine and phenylalanine counted. No DNA is listed. For CDR1 and CDR2, the germline V gene lists MNHEY and SVGAGI. What the work shows at the level of the full study, not this receptor alone: Those dominant clonotypes were again the most abundant among CD3+CD56-NKG2C+ cells in a few donors, at about 25-60.1%. In a handful of donors, the dominant CD3+CD56+NKG2C+ clonotypes ranked among the top 10 CD8+ clonotypes, making up about 1.0-8% of CD8+ T cells. Whether the expanded NKG2C-expressing T cell clones were specific for HCMV antigens was left unclear.

To determine HCMV serostatus, a commercial ELISA kit was used to detect HCMV-specific IgG in serum. Ficoll density gradient centrifugation was used to isolate peripheral blood mononuclear cells from blood. Sequencing was carried out with an Illumina HiSeq 2000. TCR beta cDNA libraries were prepared using 5'RACE template switching, which introduced a universal primer site and unique molecular identifiers. cDNA synthesis was primed from the TCR beta constant segment, followed by two successive PCR amplification steps. Per the authors' processing: MIGEC handled demultiplexing of the reads and grouping by UMI, while MiTCR was used to assemble and quantify clonotypes. To exclude erroneous sequences, any TCR cDNA sequence not supported by at least two reads was discarded. Downstream repertoire analysis used the tcR package, and clonotypes were matched across fractions by CDR3 nucleotide sequence plus V segment. VDJmatch was used to annotate antigen specificity against VDJdb, with one amino acid substitution in CDR3 permitted. The reads were reprocessed in TCRdb, with one entry per CDR3 protein sequence and no accompanying DNA. TCRdb, not the authors, supplied the V and J calls. The sample table includes 300,000 to 500,000 distinct CDR3 sequences. The ten largest clonotypes hold around 11% of the sample.

As to this clonotype: Its binding antigen is unknown.

The TCR originated in a woman aged 45-65 years in good health. Donor details come from another sample of the same person, matched by shared clones. What was sequenced was blood T cells: a sorted CD56 or NKG2C T cell subset, CD4+ or CD8+ T cells, or bulk PBMC T cells (not recorded which). The V and J segments used are TRBV6-5 and TRBJ2-5; the TRBD1 assignment by TCRdb is unverifiable without DNA. The CDR3 protein: CASSYWGFDSQETQYF.